These T cell receptor beta chains were read from a single sample in a study of Ad26.COV2.S vaccination and SARS-CoV-2 variants. Assay used: immunoSEQ multiplex PCR; TCRdb lists only in-frame clones, some missing. The sample lists around 300,000 clones, 75% to 90% occurring once. The sample was peripheral blood, taken in a trial of Ad26.COV2.S vaccine versus placebo. The receptors originated from a person between 18 and 65 years old who received the Ad26.COV2.S COVID-19 vaccine or a placebo. The CDR3 runs from the conserved cysteine through the conserved F or W. A D gene is named only where the DNA matches it firmly. Rows may omit the clone size; those that give it use once, few, many or a size class.

d_call,v_call,cdr3_length,j_call,clone_size,cdr3_aa,cdr3_nt
-,TRBV7-6,17,TRBJ1-3,-,CASSLAGAQNSGNTIYF,TGTGCCAGCAGCTTAGCGGGGGCGCAAAACTCTGGAAACACCATATATTTT
-,TRBV5-4,14,TRBJ1-2,-,CASSLAGQGKGYTF,TGTGCCAGCAGCTTGGCCGGGCAGGGAAAGGGCTACACCTTC
TRBD1,TRBV2,13,TRBJ2-3,-,CASNGQGAHTQYF,TGTGCCAGCAACGGACAGGGGGCTCATACGCAGTATTTT
-,TRBV6-1,12,TRBJ1-1,-,CASSDRQTEAFF,TGTGCCAGCAGTGATCGACAAACTGAAGCTTTCTTT
-,TRBV2,15,TRBJ1-1,-,CASSEQATVNTEAFF,TGTGCCAGCAGTGAACAGGCGACAGTCAACACTGAAGCTTTCTTT
-,TRBV5-1,14,TRBJ1-1,many,CASSLGGGSSEAFF,TGCGCCAGCAGCTTGGGCGGGGGCAGTTCTGAAGCTTTCTTT
-,TRBV5-1,16,TRBJ1-6,-,CASSLGSGAYNSPLHF,TGCGCCAGCAGCCTGGGGTCGGGCGCCTATAATTCACCCCTCCACTTT
TRBD2,TRBV27,15,TRBJ2-7,-,CASSSFSGDSYEQYF,TGTGCCAGCAGTTCTTTTAGCGGGGACTCCTACGAGCAGTACTTC
TRBD1,TRBV5-1,14,TRBJ2-7,-,CASSLYRGSIEQYF,TGCGCCAGCAGCTTGTACAGGGGGAGCATTGAGCAGTACTTC
-,TRBV15,15,TRBJ2-3,-,CATSRDGPNTDTQYF,TGTGCCACCAGCAGAGATGGGCCCAACACAGATACGCAGTATTTT
-,TRBV7-6,13,TRBJ2-3,-,CASRNRGTDTQYF,TGTGCCAGCAGGAACAGGGGCACAGATACGCAGTATTTT
-,TRBV29-1,12,TRBJ2-1,-,CSVRTGTNEQFF,TGCAGCGTTCGTACAGGGACCAATGAGCAGTTCTTC
TRBD1,TRBV3-1/TRBV3-2,14,TRBJ1-2,-,CASSQGTGDYGYTF,TGTGCCAGCAGCCAAGGGACAGGGGATTATGGCTACACCTTC
-,TRBV6-5,13,TRBJ1-1,-,CASSLGREVEGFF,TGTGCCAGCTCCCTCGGCAGGGAGGTAGAAGGGTTCTTT
-,TRBV6-2/TRBV6-3,14,TRBJ2-7,-,CASSYGGHSYEQYF,TGTGCCAGCAGTTACGGGGGCCATTCCTACGAGCAGTACTTC
TRBD2,TRBV27,16,TRBJ2-7,-,CASSYSTSPASYEQYF,TGTGCCAGCAGTTACTCGACTAGCCCTGCCTCCTACGAGCAGTACTTC
-,TRBV19,15,TRBJ2-1,few,CASSYLGTTYNEQFF,TGTGCCAGTAGTTATTTGGGGACAACCTACAATGAGCAGTTCTTC
-,TRBV15,15,TRBJ2-6,-,CATSRAGAGANVLTF,TGTGCCACCAGCAGAGCAGGGGCCGGGGCCAACGTCCTGACTTTC
TRBD2,TRBV4-2,15,TRBJ2-7,-,CASSQQLAGSYEQYF,TGTGCCAGCAGCCAACAACTAGCGGGCTCCTACGAGCAGTACTTC
-,TRBV28,12,TRBJ1-4,-,CASNGQNEKLFF,TGTGCCAGCAACGGGCAAAATGAAAAACTGTTTTTT
-,TRBV10-3,13,TRBJ2-5,-,CAISETLQETQYF,TGTGCCATCAGTGAGACTCTCCAAGAGACCCAGTACTTC
TRBD2,TRBV5-1,18,TRBJ2-3,-,CASSLVGLAGGPGDTQYF,TGCGCCAGCAGCCTAGTTGGACTAGCGGGAGGGCCTGGTGATACGCAGTATTTT
-,TRBV28,10,TRBJ1-2,-,CASWRYGYTF,TGTGCCAGTTGGAGGTACGGCTACACCTTC
TRBD1,TRBV6-5,16,TRBJ1-4,-,CASSLLVDRRNEKLFF,TGTGCCAGCAGTTTATTGGTGGACAGGAGAAATGAAAAACTGTTTTTT
-,TRBV2,13,TRBJ2-7,-,CASSDRNSYEQYF,TGTGCCAGCAGTGACCGAAACTCCTACGAGCAGTACTTC
-,TRBV29-1,14,TRBJ1-2,few,CSVAREIPLYGYTF,TGCAGCGTCGCTAGGGAGATCCCACTCTATGGCTACACCTTC
-,TRBV5-1,17,TRBJ2-2,-,CASSLAKGNRYTGELFF,TGCGCCAGCAGCTTGGCCAAAGGGAATAGGTACACCGGGGAGCTGTTTTTT
-,TRBV19,13,TRBJ1-2,-,CASSISRPYGYTF,TGTGCCAGTAGTATCAGTCGGCCCTATGGCTACACCTTC
-,TRBV7-2,15,TRBJ1-1,-,CASSPGYTGNTEAFF,TGTGCCAGCAGCCCAGGTTATACGGGGAACACTGAAGCTTTCTTT
-,TRBV27,15,TRBJ1-5,medium-sized,CASRPSGGPGQPQHF,TGTGCCAGCAGACCAAGTGGGGGACCTGGACAGCCCCAGCATTTT
TRBD1,TRBV19,15,TRBJ1-1,-,CASSIGTVMNTEAFF,TGTGCCAGTAGTATTGGGACAGTTATGAACACTGAAGCTTTCTTT